One T cell receptor (beta chain) is described in this entry. This sample is part of a study of shared clonotypes between healthy human individuals. Unmatched junction bases numbered 4, after V lost 6 bases and J lost 5 bases. The CDR3 has 11 residues. The germline V gene encodes CDR1 DFQATT and CDR2 SNEGSKA (reference sequence). Using immunoSEQ multiplex PCR, the repertoire was profiled, and TCRdb retains in-frame clones only, with some absent. The repertoire has a few million clones, 93% of them found once; the top ten carry under 0.45%. The sequence came from a man in his late teens or twenties in good health. Some clones in this sample may be carry-over from other donors' samples. This chain links TRBV20-1 with TRBJ2-7; 7 bases are shared with TRBD2. Sequenced material: naive CD4+ T cells from PBMCs. Subset noted: CD45RA+ positively selected. Written as DNA, the CDR3 is TGCAGTGCAAGCGGGGAAAACGAGCAGTACTTC. Encoded protein: CSASGENEQYF.